This T cell receptor beta chain was recovered during a study of beta chain features in type 1 diabetes (dated by TCRdb to 2017 to 2018). About the full investigation: Mean age, gender distribution, total cell number and subset yield were not different between patients and healthy donors. A total of roughly 100,000,000 sorted cells were examined across all samples, and the number of cells per subset was strongly correlated with RNA yield. The study compared the TCRB repertoires of sorted circulating CD4+ T cell subsets in recently diagnosed type 1 diabetes patients with those in matched healthy donors. Naive and central memory subsets were obtained from all 30 or so donors, but regulatory and stem cell-like memory subsets were isolated from only 8 patients and roughly eight healthy donors. Overall study outcomes, separate from this receptor: The naive, central memory and regulatory TCRB repertoires appeared to resemble one another more closely among patients than among healthy donors. At VDJ recombination sites, patients with type 1 diabetes made fewer insertions and deleted more nucleotides, a pattern implying thymic rearrangement abnormalities. A moderate but significant shortening of TCRB CDR3 length was observed in type 1 diabetes patients in all four CD4+ subsets. PCR may preferentially amplify shorter templates, but because patient and control samples were amplified and corrected together, any resulting skew would affect both groups equally. Because cDNA rather than genomic DNA was sequenced, highly expressing activated cells could have been over-represented, although no difference in activation and CD3 levels was found between groups. Because small numbers of individuals were included in the HLA sub-analyses, any influence of HLA type on TCRB rearrangement was left unresolved.

The High Capacity cDNA Reverse Transcription Kit was used to reverse transcribe all of the isolated RNA, meaning that expressed TCRB transcripts were what got sequenced. Deep immunoSEQ sequencing was applied to naive, central memory and regulatory T cell samples, giving an average of about 3.6 million total reads per sample. After sorted cells were lysed in RLT buffer, RNA was extracted with DNase-treated RNeasy Micro or Mini kits, with the choice depending on cell number. To prevent cross-contamination, each cell subset was processed individually, whereas patient and healthy donor samples were processed jointly. The immunoSEQ multiplex PCR was used to amplify TCRB sequences from cDNA, yielding 87-bp fragments that span the CDR3 region. The amplicons were sequenced using the Illumina HiSeq platform. From the authors' description of their analysis: PCR bias was computationally corrected using synthetic template baselines, reads within Hamming distance 2 were collapsed, and singletons that could not be merged were discarded. Reads were aligned to IMGT to assign V, D and J genes, CDR3 length, and insertions or deletions at six rearrangement sites. Within each subset, clonotype counts were normalized to sorted cell number, after which true diversity and Gini coefficients were computed with the tcR R package. The overlap coefficient, calculated on TCRB nucleotide sequences, was used to measure repertoire sharing. The source is immuneACCESS, and TCRdb retained only in-frame sequences with V and J called. Part of the clones is not carried over; for the studies checked, unresolved V genes explain less than half of this, and the remainder is unexplained. For V, J and clone size, that table is used; D and trimming come from the DNA. The sample table records about 120,000 clones; around 15% of these occur just once. Roughly 2.5% of the sample lies in the top ten.

A single peripheral blood draw of around 120 mL on average was collected from each donor into heparinised tubes. A BD FACSAria II and a panel including CD45RO, CCR7, CD25, CD127, CD95 and CD27 were used to sort naive, central memory, regulatory and stem cell-like memory CD4+ T cells. Every sorted population had a purity above 95%. Right away, PBMCs were isolated by Lymphoprep density gradient centrifugation and were stained directly, with no culture step. To minimize batch effects, samples were stained and sorted in pairs, one healthy donor with one patient per experiment. Trimming removed 0 bases from V and 4 bases from J; the gene matches leave 10 bases unexplained. CDR1 LGHNA and CDR2 YSLEER were looked up in the germline V gene. The CDR3 contains 17 residues, cysteine and phenylalanine counted. The entry retains the CDR3 DNA only, 51 bases that are in frame from base 1. This clone was counted between two and nine times. Its recognized antigen is unknown. No per-base quality is available; no much larger clone lies one base away.

The chain is assembled from TRBV4-3 and TRBJ1-2, with TRBD1 matching 8 junction bases. This TCR came from a man in his thirties or forties with type 1 diabetes. What was sequenced was central memory CD4+ T cells from blood. The CDR3 region: CASSQDYRGAVTYGYTF. The sequenced DNA: TGCGCCAGCAGCCAAGATTACAGGGGGGCGGTAACCTATGGCTACACCTTC.